This T cell receptor beta chain came from a study of cytomegalovirus exposure and HLA in healthy donors. Study-level findings and limits: Later analysis suggested most CMV-associated TCR beta chains were HLA-restricted. Common viral pathogens (according to a later analysis) appeared linked to several of the most significant clusters. Across HLA loci, a later analysis found differing TCR association rates, with DRB1 most and HLA-C fewest. Reports showed the classifier diagnosing cytomegalovirus status with high specificity and sensitivity.

This clone was counted a single time. The antigen is unknown. The germline V and J ends were trimmed by 7 bases and 8 bases, with 11 bases remaining between them. CDR3 length: 11 residues. Germline loops: CDR1 SEHNR, CDR2 FQNEAQ (reference sequence). The PCR used 60 Vbeta and 13 Jbeta primers. Libraries were prepared by immunoSEQ multiplex PCR; TCRdb keeps only in-frame clonotypes and omits some of them. In the table there are 150,000 to 200,000 clones, almost 80% of which are singletons. The rearrangement joins TRBV7-9 to TRBJ1-1; perhaps TRBD1 as D (5 bases). Sequenced: PBMCs. The TCR sequence derives from a man aged 25 to 45 in good health and CMV-seronegative. This chain's CDR3 is CASTPGLEAFF. The CDR3 DNA follows: TGTGCCAGCACCCCAGGGCTGGAAGCTTTCTTT.